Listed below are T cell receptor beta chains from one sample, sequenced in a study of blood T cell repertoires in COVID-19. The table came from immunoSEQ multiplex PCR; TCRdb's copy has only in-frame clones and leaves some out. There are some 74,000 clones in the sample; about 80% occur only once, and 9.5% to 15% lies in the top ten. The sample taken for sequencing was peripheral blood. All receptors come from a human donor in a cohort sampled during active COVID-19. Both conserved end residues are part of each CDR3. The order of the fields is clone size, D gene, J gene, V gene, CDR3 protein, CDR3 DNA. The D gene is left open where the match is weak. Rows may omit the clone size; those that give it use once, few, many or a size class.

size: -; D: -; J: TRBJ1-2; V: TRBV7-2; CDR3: CASTRGGQRLDGYTF; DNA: TGTGCCAGCACCCGGGGGGGGCAACGCTTAGATGGCTACACCTTC
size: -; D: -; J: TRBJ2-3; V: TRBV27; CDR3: CASSLLINTDTQYF; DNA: TGTGCCAGCAGTTTATTAATAAACACAGATACGCAGTATTTT
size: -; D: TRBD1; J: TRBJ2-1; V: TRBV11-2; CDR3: CASTRTGIGFSSYNEQFF; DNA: TGTGCCAGCACCCGGACAGGGATAGGATTTAGCTCCTACAATGAGCAGTTCTTC
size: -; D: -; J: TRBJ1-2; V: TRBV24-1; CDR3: CATSVGSGGYTF; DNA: TGTGCCACCAGTGTGGGGAGCGGTGGCTACACCTTC
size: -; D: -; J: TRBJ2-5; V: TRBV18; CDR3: CASSSGLQETQYF; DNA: TGTGCCAGCTCGTCGGGACTGCAAGAGACCCAGTACTTC
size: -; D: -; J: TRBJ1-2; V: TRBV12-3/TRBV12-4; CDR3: CASSRKGGYTF; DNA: TGTGCCAGCAGTCGGAAGGGGGGCTACACCTTC
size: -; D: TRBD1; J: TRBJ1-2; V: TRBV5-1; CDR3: CASSPVRQGQPRGYGYTF; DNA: TGCGCCAGCTCCCCTGTGAGACAGGGGCAACCCCGAGGCTATGGCTACACCTTC
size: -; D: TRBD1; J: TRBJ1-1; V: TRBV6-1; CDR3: CASSEHRGTEAFF; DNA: TGTGCCAGCAGTGAACACAGGGGCACTGAAGCTTTCTTT
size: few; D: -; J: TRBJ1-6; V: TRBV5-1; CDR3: CASRASYNSPLHF; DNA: TGCGCCAGCCGAGCCTCCTATAATTCACCCCTCCACTTT
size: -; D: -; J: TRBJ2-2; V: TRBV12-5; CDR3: CASGSSGSTGELFF; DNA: TGTGCTAGTGGTTCATCGGGGAGCACCGGGGAGCTGTTTTTT
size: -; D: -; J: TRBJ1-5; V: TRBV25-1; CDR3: CASTSAGGSNQPQHF; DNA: TGTGCCAGCACCTCGGCGGGGGGCAGCAATCAGCCCCAGCATTTT
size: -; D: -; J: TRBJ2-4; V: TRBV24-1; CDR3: CATSDLSVGQTKENIQYF; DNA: TGTGCCACCAGTGATTTGAGTGTGGGACAAACCAAAGAAAACATTCAGTACTTC
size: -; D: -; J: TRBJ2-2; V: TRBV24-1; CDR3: CATSAPREGRTGELFF; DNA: TGTGCCACCAGTGCCCCTCGAGAGGGCCGCACCGGGGAGCTGTTTTTT
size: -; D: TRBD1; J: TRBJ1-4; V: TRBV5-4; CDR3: CASRTQGAGEKLFF; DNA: TGTGCCAGCAGGACTCAGGGGGCCGGTGAAAAACTGTTTTTT
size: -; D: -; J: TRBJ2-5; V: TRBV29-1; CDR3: CSVDWQRPETQYF; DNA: TGCAGCGTTGACTGGCAGCGACCGGAGACCCAGTACTTC
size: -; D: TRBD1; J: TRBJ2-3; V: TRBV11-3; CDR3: CASSLGTGGDTQYF; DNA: TGTGCCAGCAGCTTGGGGACAGGGGGGGATACGCAGTATTTT
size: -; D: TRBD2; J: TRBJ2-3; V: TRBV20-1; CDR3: CSASSGIMQYF; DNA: TGCAGTGCTAGTAGCGGGATAATGCAGTATTTT